The clone carrying this T cell receptor (beta chain) showed up just a few times. Its antigen remains unknown. This specimen comes from a study of T cells after yellow fever vaccination. Study-wide background: Each low-cell-number fraction was prepared by means of SMART-Seq v4 Ultra Low Input. Study-wide points: Although the secondary response was weaker, it peaked faster, at day 5 versus 15. Clonotype sharing between CD4 and CD8 compartments was small.

TCRdb processed the 5' RACE reads anew with MiXCR; each CDR3 protein has one entry. The repertoire consists of some 320,000 distinct CDR3 sequences, with more than 8.5% occurring once and the leading ten covering roughly 17%. The CDR3 extends over 15 amino acids. The germline CDR1 and CDR2 sequences are SGHTA and FQGNSA. The ends were cut back, 5 bases at V and 0 bases at J, with 11 bases in the middle. The origin of this receptor is a young man who received the YFV17D yellow fever vaccine. The specimen was PBMCs, collected on the day of the first yellow fever vaccination. This chain links TRBV7-2 with TRBJ1-3; D unresolved. The CDR3 DNA sequence: TGTGCCAGCAGCACCGGGCTTAGCTCTGGAAACACCATATATTTT. Protein sequence: CASSTGLSSGNTIYF.